Listed below are T cell receptor beta chains from one sample, sequenced in a study of regulatory T cells in long-lasting Graves disease. TCRdb analysed the multiplex PCR reads with MiXCR anew, one entry per CDR3 protein. Seen here are a few hundred thousand distinct CDR3 sequences, approximately 10% observed once, and the top ten hold approximately 19%. This sample also belongs to another study, concerning T cells in Graves' hyperthyroidism and ophthalmopathy.

The source was peripheral blood mononuclear cells (PBMCs), collected at new diagnosis, from a patient treated with antithyroid drugs. The source is a woman younger than 35 with Graves disease. Each CDR3 is given with its conserved first and last residue. D genes are given only for firm matches.

j_call v_call d_call cdr3_aa
TRBJ1-2 TRBV6-2/TRBV6-3 - CASSWADSLYGYTF
TRBJ2-7 TRBV20-1 TRBD2 CSARGVAGGTYEQYF
TRBJ1-2 TRBV7-9 TRBD1 CASSSLSGQVDGYTF
TRBJ2-1 TRBV15 - CATKGLNEQFF
TRBJ2-1 TRBV7-9 - CASSQSSADEQFF
TRBJ2-7 TRBV20-1 TRBD1 CSAQGQLSYEQYF
TRBJ1-2 TRBV2 - CASSENRLIYYGYTF
TRBJ2-3 TRBV7-2 TRBD1 CAITTGGADTQYF
TRBJ2-2 TRBV10-1 TRBD2 CASSPGLVTGELFF
TRBJ2-5 TRBV20-1 TRBD2 CSAAETSGGKETQYF
TRBJ1-2 TRBV19 TRBD1 CASSPLGQGPNYGYTF
TRBJ1-4 TRBV4-3 - CASSPSGGQGEKLFF
TRBJ2-3 TRBV2 - CASSEALRGDTQYF
TRBJ1-2 TRBV9 - CASSVEADDSNYGYTF
TRBJ2-1 TRBV6-1 TRBD2 CASSESSGGYNEQFF
TRBJ2-1 TRBV24-1 - CATSDTDTNNEQFF
TRBJ1-1 TRBV28 - CASNTGGSMNTEAFF
TRBJ1-1 TRBV11-2 - CASTPQRSNTEAFF
TRBJ2-1 TRBV29-1 TRBD2 CSVLNPTSGSTNEQFF
TRBJ2-3 TRBV2 TRBD2 CASSPGLAGVRDTQYF
TRBJ2-1 TRBV6-1 TRBD2 CASSPLLILAGARNEQFF
TRBJ1-2 TRBV7-2 - CASSLYDRQGGYTF
TRBJ2-5 TRBV9 TRBD2 CASTTLAGPGETQYF
TRBJ2-7 TRBV4-3 TRBD2 CASSQEFHRGAYEQYF
TRBJ2-3 TRBV7-3 TRBD2 CASSAGRTSEADTQYF
TRBJ2-1 TRBV6-1 - CASRPRLRYNEQFF
TRBJ2-3 TRBV3-1 - CASSQLSSLRNTDTQYF
TRBJ2-2 TRBV9 - CASSVQGSAGELFF
TRBJ1-4 TRBV20-1 - CSASTGNQLFF
TRBJ2-2 TRBV12-3/TRBV12-4 - CASSFLKRAGGLFF
TRBJ2-1 TRBV28 - CASSKDGAIRNEQFF
TRBJ2-3 TRBV12-3/TRBV12-4 - CASSSPAGRGFTDTQYF
TRBJ2-1 TRBV24-1 - CATSGRTWSNEQFF
TRBJ1-5 TRBV6-4 TRBD1 CASRRLKLGTELNQPQHF
TRBJ2-3 TRBV6-1 TRBD2 CASSALGRGGTDTQYF
TRBJ2-7 TRBV27 - CASSLKVGYEQYF
TRBJ2-7 TRBV19 - CASMGSPSYEQYF
TRBJ2-3 TRBV25-1 TRBD2 CASSELAREGPDTQYF
TRBJ2-1 TRBV15 - CATKERFGNEQFF
TRBJ1-1 TRBV12-3/TRBV12-4 - CASSRPAHYTEAFF
TRBJ1-1 TRBV20-1 - CSARKSHTEAFF
TRBJ2-1 TRBV6-2/TRBV6-3 - CASRGFPYNEQFF
TRBJ1-4 TRBV28 - CASSSGRANEKLFF
TRBJ2-1 TRBV12-3/TRBV12-4 TRBD2 CASSLRGGTSGGGGLGYNEQFF
TRBJ2-2 TRBV12-3/TRBV12-4 - CASSPHGRGNTGELFF
TRBJ2-4 TRBV19 TRBD1 CASSSGTEIAKNIQYF